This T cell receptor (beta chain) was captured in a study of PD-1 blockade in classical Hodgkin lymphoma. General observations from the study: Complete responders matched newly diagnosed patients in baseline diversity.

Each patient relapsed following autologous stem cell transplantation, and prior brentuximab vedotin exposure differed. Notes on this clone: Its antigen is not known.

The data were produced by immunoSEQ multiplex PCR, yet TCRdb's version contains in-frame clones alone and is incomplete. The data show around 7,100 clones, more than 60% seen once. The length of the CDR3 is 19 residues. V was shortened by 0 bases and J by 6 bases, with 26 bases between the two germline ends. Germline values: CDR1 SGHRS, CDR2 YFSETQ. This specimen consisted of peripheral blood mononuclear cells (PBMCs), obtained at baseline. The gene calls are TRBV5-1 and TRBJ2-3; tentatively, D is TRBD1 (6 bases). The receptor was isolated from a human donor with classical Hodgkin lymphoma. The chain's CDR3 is CASSLVSAGVSVRKDTQYF. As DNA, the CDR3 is TGCGCCAGCAGCTTGGTGAGCGCAGGGGTGAGCGTTAGAAAGGATACGCAGTATTTT. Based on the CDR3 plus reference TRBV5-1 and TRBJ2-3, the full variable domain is KAGVTQTPRYLIKTRGQQVTLSCSPISGHRSVSWYQQTPGQGLQFLFEYFSETQRNKGNFPGRFSGRQFSNSRSEMNVSTLELGDSALYLCASSLVSAGVSVRKDTQYFGPGTRLTVL.